Many counts were recorded for the clone carrying this T cell receptor (beta chain). The antigen remains undetermined. TCRdb re-called the RT-PCR reads with MiXCR, one entry per CDR3 protein. The table records hundreds of thousands of distinct CDR3 sequences, less than 8% of them present only once. This record belongs to a study of response to subunit inactivated influenza vaccine. CDR3 length: 15 residues. The V and J ends lost 1 base and 5 bases respectively, with 14 bases between them. CDR1 is SNHLY, CDR2 FYNNEI, per germline. Study-wide findings and caveats: Authors suggested seasonal influenza vaccinations each recruit few new T cells.

The chain combines TRBV2 with TRBJ2-5; weak D call: TRBD2 (6 bases). The receptor was derived from a man aged 50 to 69 who received an inactivated influenza vaccine. The material sequenced was PBMCs from blood, taken less than 30 months after vaccination. Here the CDR3 DNA reads TGTGCCAGCAGTGAAGAAGGTGCGGGGTTGGAGACCCAGTACTTC. Translated, it gives CASSEEGAGLETQYF.